The TCR beta chain under discussion was sequenced for a study of blood T cell repertoires in COVID-19. In the study overall: Collection of acute and convalescent COVID-19 samples took place in the United States, Italy and Spain. T cells, B-cell-depleted T cells, or PBMCs provided the cDNA or gDNA that served as material.

In the authors' workflow: Reference gene primer amplification gave nucleated cell count estimates. TCRdb's table, derived via immunoSEQ multiplex PCR, lists solely in-frame clones and lacks some. The D gene and trimming were derived from the DNA, and the V and J assignments and clone size from that table. The data hold some 200,000 clones, with roughly 80% observed a single time. Germline V gene data show CDR1 as MDHEN and CDR2 as SYDVKM. The CDR3 runs to 17 residues. The junction had 11 bases not matched to a gene; V was cut back by 3 bases and J by 5 bases. V is TRBV28 and J is TRBJ2-1; 9 bases map to TRBD2. The receptor comes from a woman aged 30 to 39 who had recovered from COVID-19. The sample consisted of peripheral blood. DNA for the CDR3: TGTGCCAGCAGTTTTCTGCTAGCGGGGTCTGACCACAATGAGCAGTTCTTC. Translating gives CASSFLLAGSDHNEQFF. Based on the CDR3 plus reference TRBV28 and TRBJ2-1, the full variable domain is DVKVTQSSRYLVKRTGEKVFLECVQDMDHENMFWYRQDPGLGLRLIYFSYDVKMKEKGDIPEGYSVSREKKERFSLILESASTNQTSMYLCASSFLLAGSDHNEQFFGPGTRLTVL.